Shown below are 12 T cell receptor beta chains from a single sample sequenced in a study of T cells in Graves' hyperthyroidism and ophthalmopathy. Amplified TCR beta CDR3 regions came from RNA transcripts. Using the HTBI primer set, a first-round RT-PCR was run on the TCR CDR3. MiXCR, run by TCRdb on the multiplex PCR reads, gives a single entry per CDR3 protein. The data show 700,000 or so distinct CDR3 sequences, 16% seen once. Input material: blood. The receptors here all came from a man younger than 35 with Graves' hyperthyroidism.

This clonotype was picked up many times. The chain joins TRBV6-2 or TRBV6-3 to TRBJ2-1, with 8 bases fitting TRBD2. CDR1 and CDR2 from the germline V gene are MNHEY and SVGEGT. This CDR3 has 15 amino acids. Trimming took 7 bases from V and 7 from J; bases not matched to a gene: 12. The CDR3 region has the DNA TGTGCCAGCACTCTAGGACTAGCTGTAAATAATGAGCAGTTCTTC. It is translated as CASTLGLAVNNEQFF.

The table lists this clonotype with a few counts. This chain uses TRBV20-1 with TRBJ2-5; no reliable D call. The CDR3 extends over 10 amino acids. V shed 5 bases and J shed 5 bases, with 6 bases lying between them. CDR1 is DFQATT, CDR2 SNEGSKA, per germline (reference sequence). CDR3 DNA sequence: TGCAGTGCTCTTTTCGAGACCCAGTACTTC. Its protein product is CSALFETQYF.

In nucleotides, the CDR3 is TGTGCCATCAGTCAGGGGGCAAGGAATTCACCCCTCCACTTT. Protein product: CAISQGARNSPLHF. The J gene is TRBJ1-6, the V gene TRBV10-3; 8 nucleotides match TRBD1. The CDR3 covers 14 residues. Losses at the gene ends were 5 bases for V and 7 bases for J; bases not matched to a gene: 4. From germline, CDR1 is ENHRY and CDR2 SYGVKD.

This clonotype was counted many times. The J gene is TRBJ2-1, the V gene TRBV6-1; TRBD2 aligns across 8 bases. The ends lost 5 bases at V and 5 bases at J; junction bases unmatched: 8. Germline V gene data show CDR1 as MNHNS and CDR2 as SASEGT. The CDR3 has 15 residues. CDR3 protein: CASSSPGLVNNEQFF. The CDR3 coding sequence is TGTGCCAGCAGTTCGCCGGGACTAGTCAACAATGAGCAGTTCTTC.

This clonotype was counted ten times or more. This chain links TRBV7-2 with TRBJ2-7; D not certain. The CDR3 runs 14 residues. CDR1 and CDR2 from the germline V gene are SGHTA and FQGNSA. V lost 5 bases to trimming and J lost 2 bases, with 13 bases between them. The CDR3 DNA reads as TGTGCCAGCAGCCCCCGACTGGAAACCTACGAGCAGTACTTC. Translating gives CASSPRLETYEQYF.

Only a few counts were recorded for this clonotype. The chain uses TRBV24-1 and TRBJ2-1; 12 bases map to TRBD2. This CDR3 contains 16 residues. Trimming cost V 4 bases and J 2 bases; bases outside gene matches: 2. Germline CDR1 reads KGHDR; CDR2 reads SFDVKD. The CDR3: CATSDLAGGAYNEQFF. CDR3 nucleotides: TGTGCCACCAGTGACCTAGCGGGAGGGGCCTACAATGAGCAGTTCTTC.

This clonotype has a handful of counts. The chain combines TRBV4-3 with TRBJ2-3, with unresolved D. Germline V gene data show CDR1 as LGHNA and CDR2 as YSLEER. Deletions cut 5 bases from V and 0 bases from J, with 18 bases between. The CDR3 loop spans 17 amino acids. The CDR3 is CASSSWAFLESTDTQYF. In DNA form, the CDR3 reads TGCGCCAGCAGCTCGTGGGCCTTCCTAGAGAGCACAGATACGCAGTATTTT.

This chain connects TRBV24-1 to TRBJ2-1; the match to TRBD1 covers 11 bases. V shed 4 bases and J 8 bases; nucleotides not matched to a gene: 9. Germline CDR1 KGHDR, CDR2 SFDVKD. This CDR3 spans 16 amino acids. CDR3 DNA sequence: TGTGCCACCAGTGACCCCGGGACAGGGGGGTTCGATGAGCAGTTCTTC. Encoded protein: CATSDPGTGGFDEQFF.

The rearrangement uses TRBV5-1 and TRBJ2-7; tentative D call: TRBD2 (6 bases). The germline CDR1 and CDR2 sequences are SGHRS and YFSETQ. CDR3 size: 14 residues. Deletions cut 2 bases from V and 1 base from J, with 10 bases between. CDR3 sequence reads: CASSFTSSSYEQYF. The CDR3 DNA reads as TGCGCCAGCAGCTTTACTAGCTCTTCCTACGAGCAGTACTTC. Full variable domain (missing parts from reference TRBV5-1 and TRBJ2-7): KAGVTQTPRYLIKTRGQQVTLSCSPISGHRSVSWYQQTPGQGLQFLFEYFSETQRNKGNFPGRFSGRQFSNSRSEMNVSTLELGDSALYLCASSFTSSSYEQYFGPGTRLTVT.

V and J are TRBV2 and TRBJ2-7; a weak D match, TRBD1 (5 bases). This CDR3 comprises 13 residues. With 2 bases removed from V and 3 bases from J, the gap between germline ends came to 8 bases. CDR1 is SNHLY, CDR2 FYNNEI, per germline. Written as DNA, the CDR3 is TGTGCCAGCAGTGAACAGGGCTTCTACGAGCAGTACTTC. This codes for CASSEQGFYEQYF.

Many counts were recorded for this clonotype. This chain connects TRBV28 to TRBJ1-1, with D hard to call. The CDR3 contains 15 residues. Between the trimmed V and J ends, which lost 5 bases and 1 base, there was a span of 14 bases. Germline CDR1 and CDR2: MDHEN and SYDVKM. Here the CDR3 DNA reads TGTGCCAGCAGTCCTCGACCTGGTGCGAACACTGAAGCTTTCTTT. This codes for CASSPRPGANTEAFF.

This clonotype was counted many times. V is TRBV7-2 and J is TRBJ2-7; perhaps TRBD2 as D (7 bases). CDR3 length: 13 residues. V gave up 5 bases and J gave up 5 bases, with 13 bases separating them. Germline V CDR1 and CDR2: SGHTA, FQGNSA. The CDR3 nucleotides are TGTGCCAGCAGCCCCCCGGGGGGCCACGAGCAGTACTTC. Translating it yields CASSPPGGHEQYF.